Here is one T cell receptor (beta chain) with its context. What it binds is not known. The sample comes from a study of T cell repertoires in cytomegalovirus infection. The CDR3 runs 14 residues. The ends were cut back, 2 bases at V and 6 bases at J, with 14 bases in the middle. In germline, CDR1 is KGHSH, CDR2 LQKENI. TCRdb reanalysed the reads using MiXCR and keeps one entry per CDR3 protein. The sample has under 150,000 distinct CDR3 sequences, more than 30% seen once. Study-wide points: The study found HLA-C-restricted CMV-specific TCR beta clonotypes dominating the ex vivo response.

This sequence was found in a human donor in good health (CMV status not recorded). Some clones in this sample may be carry-over from other donors' samples. The source material was CD8+ T cells from cultured PBMCs, sampled from culture after CMV antigen stimulation. The J gene is TRBJ2-7, the V gene TRBV18; D possibly corresponds to TRBD1 (7 bases). The CDR3 here is CASSPGQGGPEQYF. The CDR3 region has the DNA TGTGCCAGCTCACCAGGGCAGGGGGGTCCCGAGCAGTACTTC.